These 13 T cell receptor beta chains share one sample of origin, sequenced in a study of T cells after yellow fever vaccination. TCRdb used MiXCR to reprocess the 5' RACE reads, holding one entry per CDR3 protein. The table includes 95,000 to 150,000 distinct CDR3 sequences, roughly 9% detected once. The material was CD8+ T cells sorted from PBMCs, obtained on the day of the yellow fever booster vaccination. These receptors all stem from a man aged 18-30 years who received the YFV17D yellow fever vaccine.

This clonotype was seen at least ten times. The chain has TRBV29-1 and TRBJ2-5, with a possible D match to TRBD2 (6 bases). The CDR3 length is 12 residues. Trimming removed 7 bases from V and 7 bases from J, with 16 bases in between. CDR1 and CDR2 (germline): SQVTM, ANQGSEA. The CDR3 loop reads CSAIGTLGTQYF. The DNA for the CDR3 is TGCAGCGCCATCGGGACTCTGGGGACCCAGTACTTC.

This clonotype was observed a few times. The chain links TRBV6-1 to TRBJ2-1, with D uncertain. V was trimmed by 2 bases and J by 6 bases, leaving 14 bases between them. The germline CDR1 and CDR2 sequences are MNHNS and SASEGT. CDR3 length equals 15 residues. CDR3 nucleotides: TGTGCCAGCAGTGAATTGGCGACCTCCGGCAATGAGCAGTTCTTC. This encodes CASSELATSGNEQFF.

This clonotype was counted a few times. V and J are TRBV4-1 and TRBJ1-2; 7 positions match TRBD1. Germline CDR1 is MGHRA and CDR2 is YSYEKL. The CDR3 contains 16 residues. Trimming removed 3 bases from V and 2 bases from J; junction bases left unmatched: 9. In nucleotides, the CDR3 is TGCGCCAGCAGCCATACACGGGACAGCCTAAACTATGGCTACACCTTC. This encodes CASSHTRDSLNYGYTF.

This clonotype was picked up a small number of times. This chain uses TRBV9 with TRBJ1-5; D not certain. The V and J ends lost 0 bases and 7 bases respectively, with 8 bases between them. CDR3 length: 13 amino acids. Germline V lookup: CDR1 SGDLS, CDR2 YYNGEE. This CDR3 reads CASSVGQAQPQHF. Written as DNA, the CDR3 is TGTGCCAGCAGCGTAGGGCAGGCACAGCCCCAGCATTTT.

This clonotype was observed a handful of times. The chain recombines TRBV12-3 or TRBV12-4 with TRBJ2-1; 7 nucleotides line up with TRBD2. V shed 6 bases and J 5 bases; nucleotides not matched to a gene: 10. The CDR3 loop spans 15 amino acids. Here the CDR3 reads CASSPGLGGNNEQFF. The CDR3 bases are TGTGCCAGCAGCCCCGGGTTGGGGGGGAACAATGAGCAGTTCTTC.

The rearrangement uses TRBV6-1 and TRBJ2-2; D perhaps matches TRBD2 (6 bases). CDR3 size: 16 residues. The germline V gene encodes CDR1 MNHNS and CDR2 SASEGT. Trimming pared 6 bases from V and 5 bases from J, leaving 19 bases between. The CDR3 bases are TGTGCCAGCAGATCCCATCCGGGAGCTTCGACCGGGGAGCTGTTTTTT. Its translation: CASRSHPGASTGELFF.

This clonotype was observed a handful of times. This sequence joins TRBV29-1 and TRBJ2-2; TRBD2 agrees at 8 bases. The CDR3 is 18 residues long. J lost 1 base, V lost 3 bases, and 13 bases had no gene match. Germline values: CDR1 SQVTM, CDR2 ANQGSEA. In DNA, the CDR3 is TGCAGCGTTGAGCGGGTTAGCGGGGTCCTTAGGAACACCGGGGAGCTGTTTTTT. This gives the protein CSVERVSGVLRNTGELFF.

This chain links TRBV15 with TRBJ1-1; D call uncertain. The germline V gene has CDR1 LNHNV and CDR2 YYDKDF (reference sequence). The CDR3 runs to 14 residues. V gave up 0 bases and J gave up 7 bases, with 12 bases separating them. DNA of the CDR3: TGTGCCACCAGCAGAGAGGACGGAGGGAATGAAGCTTTCTTT. This codes for CATSREDGGNEAFF.

At least ten counts were recorded for this clonotype. This chain uses TRBV4-1 with TRBJ2-7; D possibly corresponds to TRBD2 (6 bases). CDR1 is MGHRA, CDR2 YSYEKL, per germline. Trimming pared 3 bases from V and 2 bases from J, leaving 14 bases between. The CDR3 is made up of 15 amino acids. The CDR3 loop reads CASSQRGGATYEQYF. The CDR3 nucleotides read TGCGCCAGCAGCCAGAGAGGAGGGGCCACCTACGAGCAGTACTTC.

This clonotype was counted a few times. The gene calls are TRBV20-1 and TRBJ2-6; D perhaps matches TRBD1 (5 bases). Germline loops: CDR1 DFQATT, CDR2 SNEGSKA (reference sequence). CDR3 length: 16 amino acids. V gave up 0 bases and J gave up 4 bases, with 13 bases separating them. The CDR3 nucleotides are TGCAGTGCTAGAGATATGGCAGGGTTCGGGGCCAACGTCCTGACTTTC. It specifies CSARDMAGFGANVLTF.

The genes are TRBV6-5 and TRBJ1-5; 7 positions agree with TRBD1. Germline V gene lookup returns CDR1 MNHEY and CDR2 SVGAGI. The CDR3 loop spans 14 amino acids. Trimming removed 6 bases from V and 3 bases from J; junction bases left unmatched: 5. The CDR3, as DNA: TGTGCCAGCAGCCAGACAGGGCCCAATCAGCCCCAGCATTTT. Its translation: CASSQTGPNQPQHF.

The chain combines TRBV7-7 with TRBJ1-5, with unresolved D. The germline V gene has CDR1 SSHAT and CDR2 FNYEAQ (reference sequence). The CDR3 contains 16 residues. Between the trimmed V and J ends, which lost 2 bases and 8 bases, there was a span of 19 bases. The CDR3 DNA follows: TGTGCCAGCAGCTTATTCTGTGGGCCGCCGGTAGAGCCCCAGCATTTT. Its protein is CASSLFCGPPVEPQHF.

In this sample, this clonotype turned up a few times. The chain has TRBV20-1 and TRBJ2-4, with D maybe TRBD1 (5 bases). This CDR3 spans 17 amino acids. Between the trimmed V and J ends, which lost 7 bases and 0 bases, there was a span of 22 bases. Germline V gene data show CDR1 as DFQATT and CDR2 as SNEGSKA (reference sequence). CDR3 DNA: TGCAGTGTGGGTGTTTGGACAAAAGGGCTAGCCAAAAACATTCAGTACTTC. Protein: CSVGVWTKGLAKNIQYF.